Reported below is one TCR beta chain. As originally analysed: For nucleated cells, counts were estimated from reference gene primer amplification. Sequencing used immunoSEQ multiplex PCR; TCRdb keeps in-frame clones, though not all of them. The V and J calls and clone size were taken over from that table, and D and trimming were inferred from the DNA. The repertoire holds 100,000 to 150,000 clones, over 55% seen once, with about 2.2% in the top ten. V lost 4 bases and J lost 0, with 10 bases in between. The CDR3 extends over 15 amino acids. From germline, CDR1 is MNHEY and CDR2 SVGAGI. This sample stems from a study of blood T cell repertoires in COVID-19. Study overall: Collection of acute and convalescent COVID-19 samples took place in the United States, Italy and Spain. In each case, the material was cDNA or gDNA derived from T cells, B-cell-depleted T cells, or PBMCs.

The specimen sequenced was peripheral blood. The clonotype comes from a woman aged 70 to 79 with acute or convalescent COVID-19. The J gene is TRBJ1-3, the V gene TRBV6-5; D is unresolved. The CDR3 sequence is CASSSRGFSGNTIYF. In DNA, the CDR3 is TGTGCCAGCAGTTCTAGAGGATTCTCTGGAAACACCATATATTTT.